Shown below are 20 T cell receptor beta chains from a single sample sequenced in a study of blood T cell repertoires in COVID-19. TCRdb's table, derived via immunoSEQ multiplex PCR, lists solely in-frame clones and lacks some. The sample records about 250,000 clones, 80% to 90% being singletons. The sample taken for sequencing was PBMCs or T cells enriched from blood (not recorded which). The receptors come from a young woman who had recovered from COVID-19.

DNA for the CDR3: TGTGCCAGCAGCTTGGGGACAGGCCGCTTTAATGAAAAACTGTTTTTT. Amino acid sequence: CASSLGTGRFNEKLFF. This chain uses TRBV5-6 with TRBJ1-4; TRBD1 aligns across 7 bases. The germline CDR1 and CDR2 sequences are SGHDT and YYEEEE. This CDR3 contains 16 residues. Trimming cost V 0 bases and J 4 bases; bases outside gene matches: 6. Full variable domain (missing parts from reference TRBV5-6 and TRBJ1-4): DAGVTQSPTHLIKTRGQQVTLRCSPKSGHDTVSWYQQALGQGPQFIFQYYEEEERQRGNFPDRFSGHQFPNYSSELNVNALLLGDSALYLCASSLGTGRFNEKLFFGSGTQLSVL.

This chain joins TRBV7-2 and TRBJ2-1; 11 bases agree with TRBD2. CDR1 is SGHTA and CDR2 is FQGNSA in the germline V gene. This CDR3 contains 15 residues. V gave up 4 bases and J gave up 4 bases; unmatched junction bases: 3. CDR3 sequence reads: CASSYSGGGYNEQFF. The DNA for the CDR3 is TGTGCCAGCAGCTATAGCGGGGGGGGGTACAATGAGCAGTTCTTC.

Comments on this clone: This sample includes further DNA sequences coding for the same CDR3. The chain uses TRBV2 and TRBJ2-5; possible D gene TRBD2, 5 bases. CDR1 is SNHLY, CDR2 FYNNEI, per germline. Trimming removed 3 bases at V and 5 bases at J, with 7 bases between. The CDR3 has 12 amino acids. This CDR3 reads CASSDRGETQYF. CDR3 coding DNA: TGTGCCAGCAGTGACAGAGGGGAGACCCAGTACTTC.

The chain links TRBV12-3 or TRBV12-4 to TRBJ2-3; D is uncertain. The CDR3 has 11 residues. V was shortened by 7 bases and J by 4 bases, with 6 bases between the two germline ends. CDR3 DNA: TGTGCCAGCACCTACGCAGATACGCAGTATTTT. Its translation: CASTYADTQYF.

The chain joins TRBV4-2 to TRBJ1-1; no definite D call. Germline V CDR1 and CDR2: LGHNA, YNFKEQ. The CDR3 consists of 14 residues. The V gene lost 4 bases and the J gene lost 1 base, with 10 bases spanning the gap. The CDR3 DNA sequence: TGTGCCAGCAGCCGTAGAGTTTGGAACACTGAAGCTTTCTTT. Its translation: CASSRRVWNTEAFF.

The rearrangement joins TRBV19 to TRBJ1-5, with D possibly matching TRBD1 (5 bases). The CDR3 totals 13 residues. V was pared by 9 bases and J by 0 bases, with 9 bases between. From germline, CDR1 is LNHDA and CDR2 SQIVND (reference sequence). The CDR3 here is CASQGYSNQPQHF. The CDR3 bases are TGTGCCAGCCAGGGCTATAGCAATCAGCCCCAGCATTTT.

The chain recombines TRBV4-1 with TRBJ2-5, with a tentative D call TRBD2 (6 bases). V dropped 3 bases and J dropped 1 base, with 15 bases sitting between them. CDR1 and CDR2 (germline): MGHRA, YSYEKL. The CDR3 covers 16 residues. CDR3 residues: CASSQGPGTGQETQYF. CDR3 nucleotides: TGCGCCAGCAGCCAGGGCCCCGGGACTGGCCAAGAGACCCAGTACTTC.

To note about this clone: At one of its ends the junction is not consistent with the germline gene, which may arise from a read error. The chain's CDR3 is CASSEPPF. Here the CDR3 DNA reads TGCGCCAGCAGTGAGCCTCCCTTT. The gene calls are TRBV10-1 and TRBJ1-6; D ambiguous. This CDR3 contains 8 residues. Germline-derived CDR1 and CDR2 are WNHNN and SYGVQD (reference sequence).

V gene TRBV7-9 combines with J gene TRBJ1-2; perhaps TRBD1 as D (5 bases). Germline V gene lookup returns CDR1 SEHNR and CDR2 FQNEAQ (reference sequence). The V and J ends lost 0 bases and 8 bases respectively, with 16 bases between them. This CDR3 has 15 residues. The CDR3 bases are TGTGCCAGCAGCTTAGCTCGGGCAGCGGGGGACGGCTACACCTTC. Its translation is CASSLARAAGDGYTF.

This clone was picked up a small number of times. The chain links TRBV19 to TRBJ2-7, with a tentative D call TRBD1 (6 bases). This CDR3 region has 15 residues. Germline CDR1 LNHDA, CDR2 SQIVND (reference sequence). V lost 6 bases, J lost 0 bases, and 15 bases lay in between. In nucleotides, the CDR3 is TGTGCCAGTAGCCCTGGACAGTTCAGCTCCTACGAGCAGTACTTC. Amino acid sequence: CASSPGQFSSYEQYF.

The chain combines TRBV19 with TRBJ1-2, with 8 bases identical to TRBD1. Per germline, CDR1 LNHDA and CDR2 SQIVND (reference sequence). The CDR3 is 13 amino acids. With 7 bases clipped from V and 4 bases from J, the junction kept 5 bases outside the gene matches. The CDR3 DNA reads TGTGCCAGTAAGACGGGGACAGGCTATGGCTACACCTTC. Its translation: CASKTGTGYGYTF.

V is TRBV30 and J is TRBJ1-2; TRBD1 matches 12 bases. Looked up from germline, CDR1 is GTSNPN and CDR2 is SVGIG (reference sequence). The ends lost 3 bases at V and 5 bases at J; junction bases unmatched: 4. The CDR3 length is 14 residues. The CDR3 sequence: CAWRWDRGLYGYTF. As DNA, the CDR3 is TGTGCCTGGAGGTGGGACAGGGGGCTTTATGGCTACACCTTC.

The chain carries TRBV28 and TRBJ2-2; 7 bases fit TRBD2. Per germline, CDR1 MDHEN and CDR2 SYDVKM. The CDR3 extends over 14 amino acids. V lost 5 bases, J lost 10 bases, and 10 bases stayed unmatched. CDR3 nucleotide sequence: TGTGCCAGCAGTACCCCCAGACTAGCAACGGAGCTGTTTTTT. Translated, it gives CASSTPRLATELFF.

The V gene is TRBV11-2, the J gene TRBJ1-1; TRBD1 aligns across 9 bases. V shed 5 bases, J shed 1 base, and the junction held 2 bases outside the gene matches. Looked up from germline, CDR1 is SGHAT and CDR2 is FQNNGV. The CDR3 spans 14 residues. The CDR3 region has the DNA TGTGCCAGCAGCGAGGGACAGGGGAACACTGAAGCTTTCTTT. This encodes CASSEGQGNTEAFF.

The rearrangement uses TRBV9 and TRBJ2-1, with D possibly being TRBD2 (5 bases). CDR3 size: 13 residues. The V and J ends lost 4 bases and 8 bases respectively, with 13 bases between them. The germline CDR1 and CDR2 sequences are SGDLS and YYNGEE. The CDR3 DNA is TGTGCCAGCAGCCCTCCAGGAGGATATGAGCAGTTCTTC. Translation: CASSPPGGYEQFF.

V and J are TRBV6-6 and TRBJ1-2; D is ambiguous. V lost 7 bases to trimming and J lost 1 base, with 16 bases between them. Germline V gene sequence: CDR1 MNHNY, CDR2 SVGAGI (reference sequence). The CDR3 totals 15 residues. The CDR3 region is CASISRPPLNYGYTF. CDR3 nucleotide sequence: TGTGCCAGCATCTCTAGACCTCCCCTTAACTATGGCTACACCTTC.

The chain links TRBV5-1 to TRBJ1-3; 7 nucleotides match TRBD1. Germline-derived CDR1 and CDR2 are SGHRS and YFSETQ. This CDR3 is built from 15 residues. Germline trimming cut 3 bases from V and 3 bases from J; bases unmatched to any gene: 6. The CDR3 DNA reads as TGCGCCAGCAGCTCCGGGACAGAGGTTGGAAACACCATATATTTT. It codes for CASSSGTEVGNTIYF.

J is TRBJ2-4 and V is TRBV2; maybe TRBD2 (5 bases). CDR3 size: 15 residues. The germline V and J ends were trimmed by 6 bases and 0 bases, with 12 bases remaining between them. Per germline, CDR1 SNHLY and CDR2 FYNNEI. CDR3 sequence: CASSADSLAKNIQYF. The CDR3 DNA follows: TGTGCCAGCAGCGCGGACTCTTTAGCCAAAAACATTCAGTACTTC.

The V and J genes are TRBV7-2 and TRBJ1-6, with D unresolved. The CDR3 length is 13 residues. Germline CDR1 and CDR2: SGHTA and FQGNSA. Between the trimmed V and J ends, which lost 1 base and 10 bases, there was a span of 8 bases. The CDR3 region is CASSLDRGSPLHF. Written as DNA, the CDR3 is TGTGCCAGCAGCTTAGATCGGGGATCACCCCTCCACTTT.

This chain links TRBV10-3 with TRBJ1-4; TRBD1 agrees at 10 bases. The V gene's germline CDR1 is ENHRY and CDR2 SYGVKD. This CDR3 spans 13 amino acids. Germline trimming cut 8 bases from V and 6 bases from J; bases unmatched to any gene: 3. The CDR3 protein is CAIRGTGDEKLFF. CDR3 sequence (DNA): TGTGCCATCCGCGGGACAGGGGATGAAAAACTGTTTTTT.